This T cell receptor beta chain was observed in a study of blood T cell repertoires in COVID-19. In the study overall: The United States, Italy and Spain supplied acute and convalescent COVID-19 samples. From T cells, B-cell-depleted T cells, or PBMCs came the material, which was cDNA or gDNA.

Looked up from germline, CDR1 is LGHNA and CDR2 is YSLEER. The V gene lost 5 bases and the J gene lost 2 bases, with 9 bases spanning the gap. The CDR3 contains 14 residues. The authors' processing: Amplification with reference gene primers provided the estimates of nucleated cell counts. Clones were read by immunoSEQ multiplex PCR, and TCRdb kept only the in-frame ones, dropping some. The V and J calls and clone size are taken from that table; D and trimming were inferred from the DNA. Here the sample spans 90,000 or so clones, around 90% being singletons. A Seattle source enrolled patients during active infection and followed them longitudinally.

The source of this sequence is a man aged 55-75 years with COVID-19, enrolled during active disease. The chain couples TRBV4-3 to TRBJ2-2; D perhaps matches TRBD2 (6 bases). The sample was peripheral blood. CDR3 bases: TGCGCCAGCAGCGTGGGGGGTAACACCGGGGAGCTGTTTTTT. This sequence encodes CASSVGGNTGELFF.